The present TCR beta chain was sequenced within a study of blood T cell repertoires in COVID-19. Study at large: Collection of acute and convalescent COVID-19 samples took place in the United States, Italy and Spain. Nucleic acid was either cDNA or gDNA, and it came from T cells, B-cell-depleted T cells, or PBMCs.

Per the study methods: Amplification of reference gene primers was used by the study to estimate nucleated cell counts. The protocol was immunoSEQ multiplex PCR, while the TCRdb copy is restricted to in-frame clones and leaves out a portion. The DNA gave D and trimming, while V, J and clone size come from that table. The repertoire holds some 190,000 clones, around 79% seen once, with roughly an eighth in the top ten. The CDR3 is made up of 17 amino acids. Deletions cut 0 bases from V and 0 bases from J, with 15 bases between. Germline V gene lookup returns CDR1 LGHDT and CDR2 YNNKEL (reference sequence).

The specimen was peripheral blood. The TCR comes from a woman aged 45 to 65 with acute or convalescent COVID-19. The rearrangement joins TRBV3-1 (or the pseudogene TRBV3-2) to TRBJ2-7, with D tentatively TRBD1 (6 bases). The DNA for the CDR3 is TGTGCCAGCAGCCAAGATCTCCAGACAGGTCGCTCCTACGAGCAGTACTTC. Amino acids: CASSQDLQTGRSYEQYF.